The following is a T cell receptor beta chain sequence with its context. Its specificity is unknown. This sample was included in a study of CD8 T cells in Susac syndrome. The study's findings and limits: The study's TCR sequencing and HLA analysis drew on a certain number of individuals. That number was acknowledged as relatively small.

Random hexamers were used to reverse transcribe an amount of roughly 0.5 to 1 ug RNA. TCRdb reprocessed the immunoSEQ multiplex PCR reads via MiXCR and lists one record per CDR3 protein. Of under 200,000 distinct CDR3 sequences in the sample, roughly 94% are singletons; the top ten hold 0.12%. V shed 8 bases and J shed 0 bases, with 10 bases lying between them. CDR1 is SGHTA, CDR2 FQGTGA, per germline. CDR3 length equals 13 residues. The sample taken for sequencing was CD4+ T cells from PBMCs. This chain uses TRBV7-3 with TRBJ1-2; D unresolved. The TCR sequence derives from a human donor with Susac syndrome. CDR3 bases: TGTGCCAGCGGGGAGGGCGCTAACTATGGCTACACCTTC. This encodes CASGEGANYGYTF. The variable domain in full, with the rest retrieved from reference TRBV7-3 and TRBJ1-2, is GAGVSQTPSNKVTEKGKYVELRCDPISGHTALYWYRQSLGQGPEFLIYFQGTGAADDSGLPNDRFFAVRPEGSVSTLKIQRTERGDSAVYLCASGEGANYGYTFGSGTRLTVV.